One sample yielded the 29 T cell receptor beta chains listed below, sequenced in a study of blood T cell repertoires in COVID-19. Some clones are missing from TCRdb's copy, which holds only in-frame ones; the method was immunoSEQ multiplex PCR. The data show 200,000 to 300,000 clones, with 70% to 90% seen just once and just under 6.5% held by the top ten. The sequenced material came from peripheral blood. The receptor set was obtained from a woman under 40 with COVID-19, enrolled during active disease.

This clone was observed a few times. The chain links TRBV5-4 to TRBJ1-2; D is uncertain. CDR3 length equals 14 residues. Trimming pared 4 bases from V and 0 bases from J, leaving 10 bases between. CDR1 SGHNT and CDR2 YYREEE come from the germline V gene (reference sequence). CDR3 protein: CASSAGGSNYGYTF. CDR3 sequence (DNA): TGTGCCAGCAGCGCGGGCGGGTCTAACTATGGCTACACCTTC.

This chain connects TRBV6-4 to TRBJ1-2; tentatively, D is TRBD1 (6 bases). Trimming removed 2 bases from V and 1 base from J, with 11 bases in between. The CDR3 runs 15 residues. Germline CDR1 MRHNA, CDR2 SNTAGT. CDR3 protein: CASSDPGQNNYGYTF. The CDR3 DNA reads as TGTGCCAGCAGTGACCCCGGACAGAATAACTATGGCTACACCTTC.

This sequence joins TRBV30 and TRBJ1-4; TRBD1 agrees at 8 bases. From germline, CDR1 is GTSNPN and CDR2 SVGIG (reference sequence). CDR3 length: 15 residues. The V segment lost 1 base and the J segment 8 bases; nucleotides outside the gene matches: 9. CDR3 nucleotide sequence: TGTGCCTGGAGTGACGGACAGGGTAATATGGAAAAACTGTTTTTT. Translated, it gives CAWSDGQGNMEKLFF.

This clone was counted a single time. V and J are TRBV7-9 and TRBJ2-2; 8 bases agree with TRBD2. With 4 bases clipped from V and 4 bases from J, the junction kept 5 bases outside the gene matches. Germline loops: CDR1 SEHNR, CDR2 FQNEAQ (reference sequence). This CDR3 spans 15 amino acids. The CDR3 coding sequence is TGTGCCAGCAGCTCGGGACTAGGAGGCACCGGGGAGCTGTTTTTT. This sequence encodes CASSSGLGGTGELFF. The full variable domain, in which reference TRBV7-9 and TRBJ2-2 provide the parts outside the CDR3, is DTGVSQNPRHKITKRGQNVTFRCDPISEHNRLYWYRQTLGQGPEFLTYFQNEAQLEKSRLLSDRFSAERPKGSFSTLEIQRTEQGDSAMYLCASSSGLGGTGELFFGEGSRLTVL.

This clone turned up a few times. This chain joins TRBV7-2 and TRBJ2-2; the D gene is possibly TRBD2 (5 bases). The germline gives CDR1 SGHTA, CDR2 FQGNSA. V lost 3 bases to trimming and J lost 1 base, with 12 bases between them. CDR3 length: 16 residues. CDR3 coding DNA: TGTGCCAGCAGCTTGGGAGTAGCGAGGAACACCGGGGAGCTGTTTTTT. This gives the protein CASSLGVARNTGELFF.

V and J are TRBV14 and TRBJ2-3; possibly TRBD2 for D (6 bases). The CDR3 has 15 amino acids. Trimming left V 4 bases short and J 7 bases short, with 18 bases between. Germline CDR1 SGHDN, CDR2 FVKESK. Here the CDR3 reads CASSPLDGRGNTQYF. CDR3 DNA sequence: TGTGCCAGCAGCCCATTAGATGGTCGGGGGAATACGCAGTATTTT.

CDR3 in DNA: TGTGCCAGTGCACGGGGCTCTGGGGCCAACGTCCTGACTTTC. This sequence encodes CASARGSGANVLTF. V and J are TRBV19 and TRBJ2-6; maybe TRBD2 (5 bases). Germline CDR1 and CDR2: LNHDA and SQIVND (reference sequence). V dropped 8 bases and J dropped 0 bases, with 8 bases sitting between them. The CDR3 consists of 14 residues.

This chain links TRBV19 with TRBJ1-4; TRBD1 might be the D (5 bases). V was trimmed by 4 bases and J by 4 bases, leaving 10 bases between them. Germline-derived CDR1 and CDR2 are LNHDA and SQIVND (reference sequence). The CDR3 has 14 residues. The CDR3: CASSTGQLNEKLFF. In nucleotides, the CDR3 is TGTGCCAGTAGTACAGGGCAGCTTAATGAAAAACTGTTTTTT.

This clone was seen more than once but under ten times. The V and J genes are TRBV10-3 and TRBJ2-5; TRBD2 aligns across 14 bases. CDR1 ENHRY and CDR2 SYGVKD come from the germline V gene. V lost 5 bases to trimming and J lost 5 bases; unmatched junction nucleotides: 7. The CDR3 length is 16 residues. The CDR3 DNA sequence: TGTGCCATCAGTTCGACTAGCGGGGGGGCATCGGAGACCCAGTACTTC. Protein sequence: CAISSTSGGASETQYF.

The chain combines TRBV21-1 with TRBJ1-1; TRBD1 is taken as the D call from the table, unchecked against the DNA. TRBV21-1 is an annotated pseudogene. The CDR3 loop spans 14 amino acids. The CDR3 nucleotides are TGTGCCAGCAGCAAAGTTTCCGCAGGGACTGAAGCTTTCTTT. Its protein product is CASSKVSAGTEAFF.

The rearrangement joins TRBV3-1 (or the pseudogene TRBV3-2) to TRBJ2-3, with a tentative D call TRBD2 (5 bases). Deletions cut 0 bases from V and 4 bases from J, with 11 bases between. Germline loops: CDR1 LGHDT, CDR2 YNNKEL (reference sequence). CDR3 length: 15 amino acids. In DNA, the CDR3 is TGTGCCAGCAGCCAAGAACCGGGAAAGGCAGATACGCAGTATTTT. Protein product: CASSQEPGKADTQYF.

V gene TRBV7-2 combines with J gene TRBJ1-2, with a possible D match to TRBD1 (6 bases). The CDR3 has 15 amino acids. V was pared by 5 bases and J by 6 bases, with 19 bases between. In germline, CDR1 is SGHTA, CDR2 FQGNSA. CDR3 sequence reads: CASSPGAGVGNGYTF. Here the CDR3 DNA reads TGTGCCAGCAGCCCCGGGGCAGGGGTTGGAAATGGCTACACCTTC.

The chain carries TRBV21-1 and TRBJ1-2; the listed D gene, TRBD1, was not tested against the DNA. TRBV21-1 represents a pseudogene. The length of the CDR3 is 15 residues. DNA for the CDR3: TGTGCCAGCAGTTGTCAGGGTTTTATTTCCTATGGCTACACCTTC. As protein: CASSCQGFISYGYTF.

The chain couples TRBV6-5 to TRBJ2-7; D possibly corresponds to TRBD2 (6 bases). V lost 6 bases to trimming and J lost 4 bases, with 16 bases between them. The CDR3 runs 14 residues. CDR1 is MNHEY and CDR2 is SVGAGI in the germline V gene. CDR3 region: CASSQRAALYEQYV. In nucleotides, the CDR3 is TGTGCCAGCAGCCAGCGGGCCGCGTTGTACGAGCAGTACGTC.

The chain couples TRBV7-2 to TRBJ2-3, with D perhaps matching TRBD2 (5 bases). The length of the CDR3 is 15 residues. CDR1 SGHTA and CDR2 FQGNSA come from the germline V gene. V gave up 5 bases and J gave up 0 bases, with 12 bases separating them. The CDR3 bases are TGTGCCAGCAGCCCCCACGGAGGAAGCACAGATACGCAGTATTTT. Encoded protein: CASSPHGGSTDTQYF.

V is TRBV16 and J is TRBJ1-5, with D possibly matching TRBD1 (5 bases). The CDR3 contains 14 residues. Per germline, CDR1 KGHSY and CDR2 FQNENV. The V gene lost 2 bases and the J gene lost 6 bases, with 11 bases spanning the gap. DNA of the CDR3: TGTGCCAGCAGCCAAGGGGGGGGGTTTCAGCCCCAGCATTTT. Amino acids: CASSQGGGFQPQHF.

The CDR3 region has the DNA TGTGCCAGCAGCTTAGATAGCGGGAGCCCCTACGAGCAGTACGTC. Amino acids: CASSLDSGSPYEQYV. The V gene is TRBV11-2, the J gene TRBJ2-7; TRBD2 matches at 9 bases. CDR1 is SGHAT and CDR2 is FQNNGV in the germline V gene. With V trimmed by 0 bases and J by 2 bases, 2 bases remained unmatched. The CDR3 extends over 15 amino acids.

This sequence joins TRBV3-1 (or the pseudogene TRBV3-2) and TRBJ2-7; perhaps TRBD2 as D (5 bases). CDR1 and CDR2 from the germline V gene are LGHDT and YNNKEL (reference sequence). The CDR3 totals 13 residues. V was trimmed by 1 base and J by 7 bases, leaving 11 bases between them. The CDR3 loop is CASSQAYSGEQYF. DNA for the CDR3: TGTGCCAGCAGCCAAGCGTACAGCGGTGAGCAGTACTTC.

V gene TRBV24-1 combines with J gene TRBJ2-2, with 7 bases that match TRBD1. CDR3 length: 14 residues. In germline, CDR1 is KGHDR, CDR2 SFDVKD. Trimming cost V 4 bases and J 5 bases; bases outside gene matches: 3. CDR3 sequence (DNA): TGTGCCACCAGTGACCAGGACAGGACCGGGGAGCTGTTTTTT. Translation gives CATSDQDRTGELFF.

CDR3 sequence (DNA): TGTGCCAGCACCTACGCGTCGGGGGGGCACAATGAGCAGTTCTTC. Translating it yields CASTYASGGHNEQFF. This sequence joins TRBV7-2 and TRBJ2-1; 8 bases line up with TRBD2. Trimming took 7 bases from V and 5 from J; bases not matched to a gene: 10. The germline gives CDR1 SGHTA, CDR2 FQGNSA. This CDR3 has 15 amino acids.

The chain is built from TRBV7-9 and TRBJ2-7; TRBD2 agrees at 10 bases. The CDR3 is 14 amino acids. Germline V CDR1 and CDR2: SEHNR, FQNEAQ (reference sequence). With 7 bases clipped from V and 5 bases from J, the junction kept 8 bases outside the gene matches. The chain's CDR3 is CASTRSGGNHEQYF. The CDR3, as DNA: TGTGCCAGCACCCGTAGCGGGGGGAACCACGAGCAGTACTTC.

The genes are TRBV7-9 and TRBJ1-4; 7 bases are shared with TRBD1. The germline gives CDR1 SEHNR, CDR2 FQNEAQ (reference sequence). The CDR3 has 14 amino acids. The V gene end was trimmed by 8 bases and the J gene end by 8 bases; junction bases not matched to a gene: 11. In DNA, the CDR3 is TGTGCCAGCGGGGTCCTGGGACAGAAGGAAAAACTGTTTTTT. Translating it yields CASGVLGQKEKLFF.

The chain carries TRBV29-1 and TRBJ2-5; TRBD2 might be the D (5 bases). The V gene lost 6 bases and the J gene lost 8 bases, with 13 bases spanning the gap. The germline V gene has CDR1 SQVTM and CDR2 ANQGSEA. The CDR3 totals 11 residues. The CDR3, as DNA: TGCAGCGTCTACACACTAGATACCCAGTACTTC. Translating it yields CSVYTLDTQYF.

This sequence joins TRBV11-3 and TRBJ2-5; possible D gene TRBD2, 5 bases. The germline V gene encodes CDR1 SGHNT and CDR2 YENEEA. The CDR3 totals 15 residues. V was clipped by 2 bases and J by 1 base, with 11 bases between them. CDR3: CASSLRSRAQETQYF. CDR3 sequence (DNA): TGTGCCAGCAGCTTAAGATCGAGGGCCCAAGAGACCCAGTACTTC.

V is TRBV6-2 or TRBV6-3 and J is TRBJ1-5; possible D gene TRBD1, 5 bases. V lost 2 bases and J 2 bases, leaving 10 bases between the germline ends. Per germline, CDR1 MNHEY and CDR2 SVGEGT. The CDR3 is 15 amino acids. CDR3 region: CASSYVGRGNQPQHF. The CDR3 DNA follows: TGTGCCAGCAGTTACGTGGGCAGGGGCAATCAGCCCCAGCATTTT.

This sequence joins TRBV7-9 and TRBJ1-3; TRBD1 agrees at 11 bases. With 4 bases clipped from V and 3 bases from J, the junction kept 5 bases outside the gene matches. Per the germline V gene, CDR1 is SEHNR and CDR2 is FQNEAQ (reference sequence). The CDR3 spans 16 residues. The DNA of the CDR3 is TGTGCCAGCAGCTCCCGGACAGGGGGCTTTGGAAACACCATATATTTT. It yields the protein CASSSRTGGFGNTIYF. Using reference TRBV7-9 and TRBJ1-3 for the parts outside the CDR3, the full variable domain is DTGVSQNPRHKITKRGQNVTFRCDPISEHNRLYWYRQTLGQGPEFLTYFQNEAQLEKSRLLSDRFSAERPKGSFSTLEIQRTEQGDSAMYLCASSSRTGGFGNTIYFGEGSWLTVV.

The chain carries TRBV2 and TRBJ1-1, with D perhaps matching TRBD1 (5 bases). Germline V gives CDR1 SNHLY, CDR2 FYNNEI. The CDR3 totals 15 residues. V was cut by 2 bases and J by 1 base, with 11 bases left in between. DNA of the CDR3: TGTGCCAGCAGTGAACGGGGGACCTCGAACACTGAAGCTTTCTTT. This translates into CASSERGTSNTEAFF.

The chain recombines TRBV7-9 with TRBJ2-5; D perhaps matches TRBD2 (5 bases). This CDR3 contains 13 residues. Trimming shortened V by 6 bases and J by 0 bases, and 8 bases separated the two germline ends. CDR1 and CDR2 from the germline V gene are SEHNR and FQNEAQ (reference sequence). Here the CDR3 DNA reads TGTGCCAGCAGGCCGGGATACCAAGAGACCCAGTACTTC. Amino acid sequence: CASRPGYQETQYF.

The chain has TRBV24-1 and TRBJ2-7; TRBD2 is a possible D gene (5 bases). V lost 10 bases to trimming and J lost 3 bases, with 12 bases between them. Germline values: CDR1 KGHDR, CDR2 SFDVKD. CDR3 size: 12 residues. CDR3 nucleotides: TGTGCCACTCAGCCGGGGTTCTACGAGCAGTACTTC. Its protein product is CATQPGFYEQYF.